The sequence of this T cell receptor beta chain was determined in a study of shared T cell receptors in the human thymus. The germline V and J ends were trimmed by 0 bases and 0 bases, with 12 bases remaining between them. From germline, CDR1 is LGHNA and CDR2 YSLEER. The CDR3 runs 16 residues. Generated by immunoSEQ multiplex PCR, the TCRdb table keeps only in-frame clones and is missing some. Of some 660,000 clones listed, around 87% are singletons. This same sample was also part of a study on human thymus T cells.

The chain links TRBV4-3 to TRBJ2-7, with a possible D match to TRBD2 (5 bases). Input material: thymocytes. This clonotype was sampled from a boy under two years old with a congenital heart defect. The CDR3 DNA reads as TGCGCCAGCAGCCAAGAGGGAGACTATGACTCCTACGAGCAGTACTTC. Residues: CASSQEGDYDSYEQYF.